The 18 T cell receptor beta chains below all came from one sample that was sequenced in a study of blood T cell repertoires in COVID-19 (dated by TCRdb to about 2020). Library generation was performed with the immunoSEQ multiplex PCR assay. Imported from immuneACCESS, the table was reduced by TCRdb to in-frame sequences with V and J called. These copies leave out some clones; in studies compared against another copy, an unresolved V gene accounts for under half, and the cause of the remainder is not known. This sample comprises fewer than 200,000 clones, around 84% of them detected only once. Of the sample, around 5% falls within the top ten clones. The specimen sequenced was peripheral blood. The receptors originated from a woman aged 45-65 years with COVID-19, enrolled during active disease.

The V gene is TRBV3-1 (or the pseudogene TRBV3-2), the J gene TRBJ1-1; perhaps TRBD1 as D (6 bases). V was clipped by 4 bases and J by 6 bases, with 15 bases between them. CDR3 length: 14 amino acids. CDR1 and CDR2 from the germline V gene are LGHDT and YNNKEL (reference sequence). CDR3 coding DNA: TGTGCCAGCAGCCCACAGGGTAGAAGGGCTGAAGCTTTCTTT. Residues: CASSPQGRRAEAFF.

The chain couples TRBV5-1 to TRBJ2-6; tentatively, D is TRBD1 (5 bases). CDR3 length equals 16 residues. V was shortened by 0 bases and J by 0 bases, with 7 bases between the two germline ends. The V gene's germline CDR1 is SGHRS and CDR2 YFSETQ. CDR3 bases: TGCGCCAGCAGCTTGGGACAGAGCTCTGGGGCCAACGTCCTGACTTTC. Amino acid sequence: CASSLGQSSGANVLTF.

The chain joins TRBV6-2 or TRBV6-3 to TRBJ1-4, with 7 bases identical to TRBD1. The CDR3 length is 16 residues. The junction had 4 bases not matched to a gene; V was cut back by 2 bases and J by 1 base. Germline CDR1 MNHEY, CDR2 SVGEGT. CDR3 loop: CASSYTRQGTNEKLFF. In nucleotides, the CDR3 is TGTGCCAGCAGTTACACCCGACAGGGAACTAATGAAAAACTGTTTTTT.

The rearrangement links TRBV3-1 (or the pseudogene TRBV3-2) to TRBJ1-1; possibly TRBD1 for D (6 bases). CDR1 and CDR2 (germline): LGHDT, YNNKEL (reference sequence). Trimming pared 5 bases from V and 6 bases from J, leaving 13 bases between. CDR3 length: 13 amino acids. The CDR3 sequence: CASSAQGFAEAFF. The CDR3 DNA reads as TGTGCCAGCAGCGCGCAGGGGTTCGCTGAAGCTTTCTTT.

The chain has TRBV9 and TRBJ2-3, with 12 bases fitting TRBD2. The CDR3 is 16 amino acids. Germline assignment: CDR1 SGDLS and CDR2 YYNGEE. V was clipped by 4 bases and J by 1 base; unmatched bases: 4. CDR3 in amino acids: CASSLGLAGRTDTQYF. As DNA, the CDR3 is TGTGCCAGCAGCCTAGGACTAGCGGGGCGCACAGATACGCAGTATTTT.

The CDR3 nucleotides read TGTGCCAGCAGCTGGGACAGGGGGTCTATTGGCTACACCTTC. This translates into CASSWDRGSIGYTF. V gene TRBV5-6 combines with J gene TRBJ1-2, with 11 bases aligning to TRBD1. CDR3 length: 14 residues. CDR1 and CDR2 (germline): SGHDT, YYEEEE. J was trimmed by 7 bases and V by 3 bases; bases with no gene match: 5.

This rearrangement joins TRBV7-2 to TRBJ2-5; D might be TRBD1 (6 bases). Trimming took off 5 bases at V and 3 bases at J, with 13 bases between the two ends. The CDR3 covers 14 residues. Germline lookup yields CDR1 SGHTA and CDR2 FQGNSA. The CDR3 DNA is TGTGCCAGCAGCGCCAGGGGTCGGGAAGAGACCCAGTACTTC. Translating gives CASSARGREETQYF.

This chain connects TRBV18 to TRBJ2-5; D gene unclear. The CDR3 sequence is 13 residues long. Between the trimmed V and J ends, which lost 1 base and 5 bases, there was a span of 8 bases. The germline V gene encodes CDR1 KGHSH and CDR2 LQKENI. The CDR3 region is CASSPLATETQYF. The CDR3 coding sequence is TGTGCCAGCTCACCACTCGCTACTGAGACCCAGTACTTC.

This clone occurred once. V gene TRBV5-4 combines with J gene TRBJ2-5, with a possible D match to TRBD2 (5 bases). CDR1 is SGHNT, CDR2 YYREEE, per germline (reference sequence). Trimming removed 5 bases at V and 3 bases at J, with 11 bases between. This CDR3 is 13 amino acids long. In nucleotides, the CDR3 is TGTGCCAGCAGTCAGGACTTTGAAGAGACCCAGTACTTC. Protein product: CASSQDFEETQYF. Supplemented by reference TRBV5-4 and TRBJ2-5, the full variable domain reads ETGVTQSPTHLIKTRGQQVTLRCSSQSGHNTVSWYQQALGQGPQFIFQYYREEENGRGNFPPRFSGLQFPNYSSELNVNALELDDSALYLCASSQDFEETQYFGPGTRLLVL.

The rearrangement uses TRBV6-5 and TRBJ1-3; D is perhaps TRBD1 (5 bases). Germline CDR1 MNHEY, CDR2 SVGAGI. The CDR3 is 14 amino acids. V gave up 3 bases and J gave up 4 bases, with 10 bases separating them. For the CDR3, the DNA is TGTGCCAGCAGTTATCGGCAGGGAGGAAACACCATATATTTT. Translating it yields CASSYRQGGNTIYF.

The genes are TRBV7-2 and TRBJ1-5; D is perhaps TRBD1 (6 bases). The V gene's germline CDR1 is SGHTA and CDR2 FQGNSA. The CDR3 runs to 14 residues. Trimming cost V 5 bases and J 7 bases, with 15 bases left between them. The CDR3 is CASSPYREGQPQHF. The CDR3 DNA reads as TGTGCCAGCAGCCCCTACAGGGAAGGACAGCCCCAGCATTTT.

CDR3 amino acids: CASSLASSYNSPLHF. The CDR3 DNA reads TGCGCCAGCAGCTTGGCTAGCTCCTATAATTCACCCCTCCACTTT. The rearrangement joins TRBV5-1 to TRBJ1-6, with D unclear. V lost 0 bases and J lost 0, with 4 bases in between. This CDR3 region has 15 residues. Germline lookup yields CDR1 SGHRS and CDR2 YFSETQ.

This rearrangement joins TRBV7-2 to TRBJ2-3, with TRBD2 matching 13 bases. Germline assignment: CDR1 SGHTA and CDR2 FQGNSA. The CDR3 contains 17 residues. Trimming removed 5 bases from V and 4 bases from J; junction bases left unmatched: 9. The CDR3 DNA is TGTGCCAGCAGCCAACTAGCGGGGGGGAAGGGGTCAGATACGCAGTATTTT. It translates to CASSQLAGGKGSDTQYF.

The rearrangement links TRBV5-4 to TRBJ2-2, with 11 bases matching TRBD1. The CDR3 is 17 residues long. Germline loops: CDR1 SGHNT, CDR2 YYREEE (reference sequence). V gave up 3 bases and J gave up 7 bases; unmatched junction bases: 11. DNA of the CDR3: TGTGCCAGCAGCTCCTACCGGGACAGGGGGGGGAGCGGGGAGCTGTTTTTT. This gives the protein CASSSYRDRGGSGELFF.

The chain employs TRBV7-9 and TRBJ2-2; perhaps TRBD2 as D (5 bases). Germline values: CDR1 SEHNR, CDR2 FQNEAQ (reference sequence). V lost 3 bases to trimming and J lost 1 base, with 12 bases between them. The CDR3 runs to 16 residues. CDR3 sequence: CASSFRAGGNTGELFF. The CDR3, as DNA: TGTGCCAGCAGCTTTAGGGCAGGAGGGAACACCGGGGAGCTGTTTTTT.

The chain links TRBV15 to TRBJ2-7, with 9 bases matching TRBD1. This CDR3 contains 16 residues. Germline CDR1 reads LNHNV; CDR2 reads YYDKDF (reference sequence). Trimming at V came to 3 bases and at J to 5 bases, leaving 11 bases not matched to a gene. The CDR3 DNA reads TGTGCCACCAGCAGGCGTCCGGGACAGGGAAACAACGAGCAGTACTTC. Its translation: CATSRRPGQGNNEQYF.

The rearrangement joins TRBV6-5 to TRBJ1-2; 7 bases fit TRBD1. The J segment lost 8 bases and the V segment lost 5 bases, leaving 11 bases of the junction unmatched. Germline CDR1 and CDR2: MNHEY and SVGAGI. The CDR3 loop spans 14 amino acids. CDR3 in amino acids: CASSNQGDYVGYTF. The CDR3 DNA reads TGTGCCAGCAGTAACCAGGGGGATTATGTAGGCTACACCTTC.

This chain uses TRBV11-3 with TRBJ1-1; TRBD1 matches at 7 bases. The CDR3 covers 13 residues. In germline, CDR1 is SGHNT, CDR2 YENEEA. V lost 5 bases and J lost 3; bases outside the gene matches: 3. DNA for the CDR3: TGTGCCAGCAGCACAGACAGGGACACTGAAGCTTTCTTT. It specifies CASSTDRDTEAFF.